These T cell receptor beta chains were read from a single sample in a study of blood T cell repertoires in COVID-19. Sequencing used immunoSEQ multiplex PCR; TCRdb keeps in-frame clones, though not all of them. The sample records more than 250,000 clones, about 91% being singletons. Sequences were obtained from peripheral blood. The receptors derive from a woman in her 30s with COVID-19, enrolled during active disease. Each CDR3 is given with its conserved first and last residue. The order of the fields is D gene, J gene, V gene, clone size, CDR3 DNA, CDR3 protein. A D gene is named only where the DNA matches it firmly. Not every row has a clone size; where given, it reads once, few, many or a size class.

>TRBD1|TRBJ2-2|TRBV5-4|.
TGTGCCAGCAGCAGACAGGGGAGAGGGGGCACCGGGGAGCTGTTTTTT
CASSRQGRGGTGELFF
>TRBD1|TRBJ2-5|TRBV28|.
TGTGCCAGCAAACTCGACAGGGTACAAGAGACCCAGTACTTC
CASKLDRVQETQYF
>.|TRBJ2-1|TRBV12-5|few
TGTGCTAGTGGTTTGGCTTCAGGTGTCTACAATGAGCAGTTCTTC
CASGLASGVYNEQFF
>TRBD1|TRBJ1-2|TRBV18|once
TGTGCCAGCTCACCATCGTTGGACAGGGGGCGGTATGGCTACACCTTC
CASSPSLDRGRYGYTF
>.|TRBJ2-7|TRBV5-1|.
TGCGCCAGCAGCCGCGACAGGGACTTTTACGAGCAGTACTTC
CASSRDRDFYEQYF
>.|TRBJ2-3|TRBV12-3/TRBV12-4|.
TGTGCCAGCAGGCAGTGGAGGGCAGATACGCAGTATTTT
CASRQWRADTQYF
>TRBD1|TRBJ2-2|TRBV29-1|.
TGCAGCGTTGATACGAATCAGGGGGCCGGGGAGCTGTTTTTT
CSVDTNQGAGELFF
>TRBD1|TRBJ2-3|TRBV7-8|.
TGTGCCAGCAGCCCCAGGACAGGGAGCACAGATACGCAGTATTTT
CASSPRTGSTDTQYF
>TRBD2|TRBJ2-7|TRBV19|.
TGTGCCAGTAGTCCCCGGACTAGCGGGGGGGCCTCCCCCCGCTACGAGCAGTACTTC
CASSPRTSGGASPRYEQYF
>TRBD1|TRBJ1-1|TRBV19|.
TGTGCCAGTAGATACAGGGGCACTGAAGCTTTCTTT
CASRYRGTEAFF
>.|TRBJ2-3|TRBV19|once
TGTGCCAGTAGTATTAGCGACACAGATACGCAGTATTTT
CASSISDTDTQYF
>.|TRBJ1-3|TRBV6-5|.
TGTGCCAGCGGACTCGGGGTCAACTCTGGAAACACCATATATTTT
CASGLGVNSGNTIYF
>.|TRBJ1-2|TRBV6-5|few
TGTGCCAGCAGGAGGTCGGGGTCGGTAAACTATGGCTACACCTTC
CASRRSGSVNYGYTF
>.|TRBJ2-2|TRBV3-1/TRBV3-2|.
TGTGCCAGCAGCCCAAGGAGCACCGGGGAGCTGTTTTTT
CASSPRSTGELFF
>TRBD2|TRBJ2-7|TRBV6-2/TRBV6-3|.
TGTGCCAGCAGTTACGATGTCTTAGGACTAGCGGTCTCCTACGAGCAGTACTTC
CASSYDVLGLAVSYEQYF
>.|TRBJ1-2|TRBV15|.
TGTGCCACCAGCGCGTTATTTGATGTTAACTATGGCTACACCTTC
CATSALFDVNYGYTF
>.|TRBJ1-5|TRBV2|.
TGTGCCAGCACCCCACGGGGGGCTTGGAATCAGCCCCAGCATTTT
CASTPRGAWNQPQHF
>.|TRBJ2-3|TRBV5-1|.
TGCGCCAGCAGCTTGGGACAGGGGAGGGCAGATACGCAGTATTTT
CASSLGQGRADTQYF
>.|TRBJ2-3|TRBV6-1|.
TGTGCCAGCAGTGAAGTACCAGGGGGGAGCACAGATACGCAGTATTTT
CASSEVPGGSTDTQYF
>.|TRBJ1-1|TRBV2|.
TGTGCCAGCAGTGTGCGGGGAAGCACTGAAGCTTTCTTT
CASSVRGSTEAFF
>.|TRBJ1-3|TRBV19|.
TGTGCCAGTAGTCCGTACCAGGGGTGGAACACCATATATTTT
CASSPYQGWNTIYF
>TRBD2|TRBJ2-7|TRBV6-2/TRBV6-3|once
TGTGCCAGCAGTTACACGCTAGCGGGGGGCGATCTCTACGAGCAGTACTTC
CASSYTLAGGDLYEQYF
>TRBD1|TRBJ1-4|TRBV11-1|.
TGTGCCAGCAGACAGTCCGGGACAGGTGAAAAACTGTTTTTT
CASRQSGTGEKLFF
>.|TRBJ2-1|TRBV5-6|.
TGTGCCAGCAGCTTGACTCTGAACTACAATGAGCAGTTCTTC
CASSLTLNYNEQFF
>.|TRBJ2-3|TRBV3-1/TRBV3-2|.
TGTGCCAGCAGTCCTACCCCATCGGGGGTGATCACAGATACGCAGTATTTT
CASSPTPSGVITDTQYF
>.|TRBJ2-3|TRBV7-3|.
TGTGCCAGCAGCTTAACTCGGGACAATTCCGATACGCAGTATTTT
CASSLTRDNSDTQYF
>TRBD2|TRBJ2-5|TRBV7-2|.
TGTGCCAGCTTCCCTAGCGGGGGGGTAGGGGAGACCCAGTACTTC
CASFPSGGVGETQYF
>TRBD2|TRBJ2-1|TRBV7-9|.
TGTGCCAGCAGCATGGACGGGACTAGCGGGGCCCAAGCAAGATACAATGAGCAGTTCTTC
CASSMDGTSGAQARYNEQFF